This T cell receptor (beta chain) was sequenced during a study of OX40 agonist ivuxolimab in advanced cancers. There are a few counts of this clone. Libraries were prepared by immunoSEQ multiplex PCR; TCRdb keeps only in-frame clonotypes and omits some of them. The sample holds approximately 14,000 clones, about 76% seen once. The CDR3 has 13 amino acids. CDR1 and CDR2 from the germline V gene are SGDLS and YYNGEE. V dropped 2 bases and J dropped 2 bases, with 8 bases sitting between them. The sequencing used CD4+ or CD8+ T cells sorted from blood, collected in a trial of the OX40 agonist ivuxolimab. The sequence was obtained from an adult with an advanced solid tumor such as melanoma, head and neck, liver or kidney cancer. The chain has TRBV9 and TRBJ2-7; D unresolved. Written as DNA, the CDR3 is TGTGCCAGCAGCGTTCAAGACACCTACGAGCAGTACTTC. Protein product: CASSVQDTYEQYF. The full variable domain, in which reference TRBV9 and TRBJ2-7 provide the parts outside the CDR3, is DSGVTQTPKHLITATGQRVTLRCSPRSGDLSVYWYQQSLDQGLQFLIQYYNGEERAKGNILERFSAQQFPDLHSELNLSSLELGDSALYFCASSVQDTYEQYFGPGTRLTVT.